This TCR beta chain was found in a study of T cells in Graves' hyperthyroidism and ophthalmopathy. Notes on the study in general: The model's output predicted ophthalmopathy at a median of roughly 6.9 months prior to onset.

Germline lookup yields CDR1 GTSNPN and CDR2 SVGIG (reference sequence). This CDR3 region has 12 residues. Between the trimmed V and J ends, which lost 2 bases and 3 bases, there was a span of 8 bases. Regarding this clonotype: The antigen remains undetermined. A clone one base away is much larger, so this may be a read error. Because it lacks the conserved phenylalanine or tryptophan at the end, this CDR3 is likely a read error.

Newly diagnosed patients aged 18 to 65 had hyperthyroidism of under 2 months' duration. RNA transcripts served as the template for amplifying TCR beta CDR3 regions. First-round RT-PCR of the TCR CDR3 relied on the HTBI primer set. TCRdb called the multiplex PCR reads again in MiXCR, with one record for every CDR3 protein. The profile shows 600,000 to 850,000 distinct CDR3 sequences, 18% of them singletons. The TCR originated in a woman in her 50s with Graves' hyperthyroidism that later progressed to Graves' ophthalmopathy. The sample was blood. This sequence joins TRBV30 and TRBJ2-7, with D perhaps assigned TRBD1 or TRBD2 (5 bases each). Here the CDR3 reads CAWSLGDYEQYL. CDR3 nucleotide sequence: TGTGCCTGGAGTCTGGGGGACTACGAGCAGTACCTC.